Listed below are T cell receptor beta chains from one sample, sequenced in a study of cytomegalovirus exposure and HLA in healthy donors. Measured with immunoSEQ multiplex PCR; TCRdb has only the in-frame clones, and not every one. The sample has approximately 170,000 clones, around 83% seen once. Sequencing was carried out using PBMCs. Receptors originate from a man in his fifties or sixties in good health and CMV-seropositive. The CDR3 runs from the conserved cysteine through the conserved F or W. Fields, in order: V gene, D gene, clone size, J gene, CDR3 protein, CDR3 DNA. A D gene is named only where the DNA matches it firmly. The listing skips clone size in some rows; elsewhere it reads once, few, many or a size class.

TRBV6-6	TRBD2	-	TRBJ2-1	CASFPSGGAKNEQFF	TGTGCCAGCTTTCCCAGCGGGGGGGCCAAGAATGAGCAGTTCTTC
TRBV7-2	TRBD1	-	TRBJ2-2	CASSLVPGQVYTGELFF	TGTGCCAGCAGCTTAGTCCCCGGACAGGTTTACACCGGGGAGCTGTTTTTT
TRBV9	-	few	TRBJ2-3	CASSAVGGNRVKDTQYF	TGTGCCAGCAGTGCGGTAGGAGGAAACAGGGTAAAGGATACGCAGTATTTT
TRBV4-2	TRBD1	-	TRBJ1-2	CASSQDLRTGDGYTF	TGTGCCAGCAGCCAAGATTTGCGGACAGGGGATGGCTACACCTTC
TRBV5-1	-	-	TRBJ2-5	CASSIGSGPQETQYF	TGCGCCAGCAGCATAGGAAGTGGGCCTCAAGAGACCCAGTACTTC
TRBV5-1	-	-	TRBJ1-6	CASSLHGQGESPLHF	TGCGCCAGCAGCTTGCACGGGCAGGGCGAGTCACCCCTCCACTTT
TRBV28	-	-	TRBJ1-2	CASSYGAAGYGYTF	TGTGCCAGCAGTTATGGGGCGGCGGGATATGGCTACACCTTC
TRBV6-1	TRBD1	-	TRBJ1-5	CASSVGQGNQPQHF	TGTGCCAGCAGTGTGGGACAGGGCAATCAGCCCCAGCATTTT
TRBV4-1	TRBD2	-	TRBJ2-1	CASSQTGLAAYNEQFF	TGCGCCAGCAGCCAGACCGGACTAGCGGCCTACAATGAGCAGTTCTTC
TRBV5-4	-	-	TRBJ2-3	CASSLGGRTSTDTQYF	TGTGCCAGCAGCTTGGGCGGACGGACTAGCACAGATACGCAGTATTTT